This TCR beta chain was documented in a study of PD-L1 blockade in urothelial cancer. Clones were read by immunoSEQ multiplex PCR, and TCRdb kept only the in-frame ones, dropping some. The sample consists of some 97,000 clones, 91% of them appearing once. The V gene end was trimmed by 4 bases and the J gene end by 4 bases; junction bases not matched to a gene: 3. Germline loops: CDR1 SEHNR, CDR2 FQNEAQ (reference sequence). There are 15 residues in the CDR3. The starting material was PBMCs, obtained around atezolizumab (anti-PD-L1) treatment. This rearrangement joins TRBV7-9 to TRBJ2-2; 10 bases agree with TRBD2. This receptor was obtained from an elderly woman with urothelial cancer. CDR3 loop: CASSSIAGGTGELFF. Here the CDR3 DNA reads TGTGCCAGCAGCTCCATAGCGGGAGGCACCGGGGAGCTGTTTTTT.